This TCR beta chain was identified in a study of shared T cell receptors in the human thymus. The table came from immunoSEQ multiplex PCR; TCRdb's copy has only in-frame clones and leaves some out. The table records about 660,000 clones, about 90% of them present only once. This CDR3 spans 18 amino acids. Trimming cost V 0 bases and J 7 bases; bases outside gene matches: 11. Germline CDR1 reads MGHRA; CDR2 reads YSYEKL. These sequences were also reported in another study, on human thymus T cells. According to that study: The donors were infants in Finland with congenital heart defects, otherwise immunologically healthy. The thymus tissue came from resections taken during corrective heart surgery. Thymic and blood repertoires seemed to show skewed V and J gene use. Thymic repertoires from unrelated individuals overlapped highly, related research reported.

Sequencing was done on a sample of thymocytes. The chain combines TRBV4-1 with TRBJ2-2, with TRBD2 matching over 10 bases. The clonotype comes from a boy less than two years old with a congenital heart defect. CDR3 sequence reads: CASSQDQPGLALVGELFF. The CDR3 DNA follows: TGCGCCAGCAGCCAAGATCAACCGGGACTAGCGTTGGTCGGGGAGCTGTTTTTT.